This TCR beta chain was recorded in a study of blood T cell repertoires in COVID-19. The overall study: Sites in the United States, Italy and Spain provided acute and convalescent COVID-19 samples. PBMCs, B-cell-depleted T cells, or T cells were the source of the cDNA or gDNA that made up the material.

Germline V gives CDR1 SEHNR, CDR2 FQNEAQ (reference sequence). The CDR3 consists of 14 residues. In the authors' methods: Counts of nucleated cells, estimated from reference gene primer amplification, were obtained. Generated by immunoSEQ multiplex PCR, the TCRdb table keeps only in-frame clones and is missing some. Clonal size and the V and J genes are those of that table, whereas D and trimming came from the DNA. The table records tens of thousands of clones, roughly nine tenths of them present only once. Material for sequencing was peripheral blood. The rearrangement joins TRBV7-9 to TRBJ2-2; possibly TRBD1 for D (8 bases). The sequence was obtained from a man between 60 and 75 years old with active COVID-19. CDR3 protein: CASTGGRGTGELFF. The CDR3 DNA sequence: TGTGCGAGTACAGGGGGGAGGGGAACCGGGGAGCTGTTTTTT.